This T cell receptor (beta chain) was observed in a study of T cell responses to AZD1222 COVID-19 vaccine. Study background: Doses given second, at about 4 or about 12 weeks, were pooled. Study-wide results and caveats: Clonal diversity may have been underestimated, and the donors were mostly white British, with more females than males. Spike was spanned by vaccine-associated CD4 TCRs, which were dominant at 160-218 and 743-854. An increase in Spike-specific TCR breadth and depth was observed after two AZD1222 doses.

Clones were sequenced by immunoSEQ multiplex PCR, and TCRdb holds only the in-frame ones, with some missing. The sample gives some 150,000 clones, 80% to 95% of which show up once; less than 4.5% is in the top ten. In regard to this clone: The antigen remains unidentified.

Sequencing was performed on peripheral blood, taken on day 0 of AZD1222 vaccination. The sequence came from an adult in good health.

The CDR3: CATSDPRTYNEQFF. The CDR3, as DNA: TGTGCCACCAGTGATCCCCGGACATACAATGAGCAGTTCTTC. The chain joins TRBV24-1 to TRBJ2-1; a possible D gene is TRBD1 (5 bases). The CDR3 runs 14 residues. Between the trimmed V and J ends, which lost 3 bases and 4 bases, there was a span of 9 bases. Germline V gives CDR1 KGHDR, CDR2 SFDVKD.